Described below is a single T cell receptor beta chain sequence and its context. Its specificity is unknown. Patients with a history of autoimmune disease or on systemic immunosuppression were excluded. V lost 6 bases to trimming and J lost 4 bases, with 18 bases between them. The CDR3 sequence is 15 residues long. CDR1 and CDR2 from the germline V gene are KGHSH and LQKENI. This sample was taken from a study of OX40 agonist ivuxolimab in advanced cancers. Across the study: Ivuxolimab, an antibody acting as an agonist of OX40 (CD134), was used to treat patients. Study observations and caveats: The study found among the lowest clonal expansion in partial responders at 0.1-3.0 mg/kg. The work left the antigen specificity of expanded peripheral T cells undetermined.

Clones were sequenced by immunoSEQ multiplex PCR, and TCRdb holds only the in-frame ones, with some missing. The repertoire holds 70,000 to 90,000 clones, with just under 85% as singletons. This sequence joins TRBV18 and TRBJ2-5; tentatively, D is TRBD1 or TRBD2 (5 bases each). The starting material was CD4+ or CD8+ T cells sorted from blood, obtained in a trial of the OX40 agonist ivuxolimab. The source of this sequence is an adult with an advanced solid tumor such as melanoma, head and neck, liver or kidney cancer. The CDR3 DNA follows: TGTGCCAGCTCGGACGAGGGGTATGGGGCAGAGACCCAGTACTTC. Amino acid sequence: CASSDEGYGAETQYF.